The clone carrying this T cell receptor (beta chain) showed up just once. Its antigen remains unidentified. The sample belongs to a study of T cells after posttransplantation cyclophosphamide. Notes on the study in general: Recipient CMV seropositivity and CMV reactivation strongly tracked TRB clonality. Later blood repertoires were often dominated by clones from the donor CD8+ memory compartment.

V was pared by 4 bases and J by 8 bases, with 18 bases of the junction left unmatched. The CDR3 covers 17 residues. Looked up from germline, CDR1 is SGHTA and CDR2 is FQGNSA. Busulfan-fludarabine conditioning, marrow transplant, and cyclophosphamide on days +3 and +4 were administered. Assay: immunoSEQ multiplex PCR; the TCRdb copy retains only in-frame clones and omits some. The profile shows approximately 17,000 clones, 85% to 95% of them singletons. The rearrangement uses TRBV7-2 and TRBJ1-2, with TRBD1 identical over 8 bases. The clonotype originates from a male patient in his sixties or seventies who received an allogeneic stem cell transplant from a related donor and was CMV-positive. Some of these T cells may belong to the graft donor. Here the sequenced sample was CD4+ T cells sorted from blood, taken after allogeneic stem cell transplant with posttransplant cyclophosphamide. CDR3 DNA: TGTGCCAGCAGCTCCTCCGGGACAGGATCTAAGTGGGGGGGCTACACCTTC. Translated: CASSSSGTGSKWGGYTF.